The 27 T cell receptor beta chains given below trace back to one sample, sequenced in a study of beta chain features in type 1 diabetes. Expressed TCRB transcripts were sequenced because the isolated RNA had all been reverse transcribed beforehand. The assay was immunoSEQ multiplex PCR, and TCRdb's table has in-frame clones only and misses some. Of 160,000 or so clones listed, less than 9.5% are singletons. Sequencing was done on a sample of central memory CD4+ T cells from blood. The receptors come from a woman between 18 and 29 years old in good health.

CDR3 residues: CASSPPGGGEAFF. The CDR3 DNA is TGTGCCAGCTCACCACCGGGAGGCGGGGAAGCTTTCTTT. The chain uses TRBV18 and TRBJ1-1; D is unclear. Germline CDR1 KGHSH, CDR2 LQKENI. Trimming took off 0 bases at V and 8 bases at J, with 10 bases between the two ends. CDR3 length equals 13 residues.

The table lists this clone with a few counts. The chain is built from TRBV7-2 and TRBJ1-1; tentative D call: TRBD1 (5 bases). The CDR3 consists of 15 residues. Deletions cut 5 bases from V and 1 base from J, with 14 bases between. Germline V CDR1 and CDR2: SGHTA, FQGNSA. The CDR3 here is CASSPQPGQNTEAFF. Here the CDR3 DNA reads TGTGCCAGCAGCCCCCAACCCGGACAGAACACTGAAGCTTTCTTT.

The V call is TRBV11-2, the J call TRBJ1-1; D not certain. Germline CDR1 reads SGHAT; CDR2 reads FQNNGV. Trimming left V 2 bases short and J 2 bases short, with 3 bases between. The CDR3 totals 12 residues. The CDR3 loop is CASSLSNTEAFF. Here the CDR3 DNA reads TGTGCCAGCAGCTTATCTAACACTGAAGCTTTCTTT.

The chain has TRBV28 and TRBJ2-7; TRBD2 aligns across 9 bases. CDR3 length equals 14 residues. The germline V gene has CDR1 MDHEN and CDR2 SYDVKM. The ends lost 6 bases at V and 5 bases at J; junction bases unmatched: 8. In nucleotides, the CDR3 is TGTGCCAGCAGCCAGTCTAGCGGGAAGAACGAGCAGTACTTC. This codes for CASSQSSGKNEQYF.

This clone was found a few times. This chain links TRBV4-1 with TRBJ2-1; 7 bases line up with TRBD2. Germline trimming cut 1 base from V and 2 bases from J; bases unmatched to any gene: 8. This CDR3 contains 17 residues. In germline, CDR1 is MGHRA, CDR2 YSYEKL. CDR3 loop: CASSQGWAGDTYNEQFF. The CDR3 bases are TGCGCCAGCAGCCAAGGGTGGGCGGGGGATACCTACAATGAGCAGTTCTTC.

The CDR3 here is CSVEEGARGEKLFF. The CDR3 nucleotides are TGCAGCGTTGAAGAAGGAGCCAGAGGTGAAAAACTGTTTTTT. This chain uses TRBV29-1 with TRBJ1-4, with unresolved D. Germline V CDR1 and CDR2: SQVTM, ANQGSEA. This CDR3 is built from 14 residues. Trimming stripped 0 bases from V and 7 bases from J, with 12 bases between.

This sequence joins TRBV4-3 and TRBJ2-7; D might be TRBD2 (6 bases). CDR1 and CDR2 from the germline V gene are LGHNA and YSLEER. Trimming shortened V by 0 bases and J by 13 bases, and 16 bases separated the two germline ends. CDR3 length: 13 amino acids. The CDR3 DNA reads TGCGCCAGCAGCCAAGACAGGGCTAGGGAGGAATACTTC. It codes for CASSQDRAREEYF.

The chain recombines TRBV7-9 with TRBJ2-5, with TRBD2 identical over 11 bases. The V gene end was trimmed by 5 bases and the J gene end by 5 bases; junction bases not matched to a gene: 7. Per germline, CDR1 SEHNR and CDR2 FQNEAQ (reference sequence). The CDR3 is 15 amino acids. The CDR3 bases are TGTGCCAGCAGCCGGTCTAGCGGGGGGATGGAGACCCAGTACTTC. Translated, it gives CASSRSSGGMETQYF.

V is TRBV10-2 and J is TRBJ2-1, with 8 bases aligning to TRBD2. Germline V gives CDR1 WSHSY, CDR2 SAAADI. V lost 6 bases, J lost 7 bases, and 8 bases stayed unmatched. The CDR3 spans 14 residues. The CDR3 DNA follows: TGCGCCAGCAGCTTAGCGGGATCTGGTAATGAGCAGTTCTTC. Its translation: CASSLAGSGNEQFF.

A few counts support this clone. The chain combines TRBV25-1 with TRBJ1-2; D unclear. The germline V gene has CDR1 MGHDK and CDR2 SYGVNS. V was trimmed by 2 bases and J by 8 bases, leaving 15 bases between them. CDR3 length: 14 amino acids. The CDR3 spells CASSEGVGRGGYTF. As DNA, the CDR3 is TGTGCCAGCAGTGAAGGGGTCGGACGGGGAGGCTACACCTTC.

This clone appeared a few times. The chain combines TRBV6-1 with TRBJ2-7; 8 bases map to TRBD1. Germline trimming cut 4 bases from V and 3 bases from J; bases unmatched to any gene: 5. The germline CDR1 and CDR2 sequences are MNHNS and SASEGT. The CDR3 is 14 amino acids. The CDR3 loop is CASSALTGGYEQYF. The CDR3 DNA reads TGTGCCAGCAGTGCCCTAACAGGGGGCTACGAGCAGTACTTC.

The V gene is TRBV27, the J gene TRBJ1-3; D is possibly TRBD1 (5 bases). Trimming cost V 10 bases and J 4 bases, with 14 bases left between them. Germline CDR1 is MNHEY and CDR2 is SMNVEV (reference sequence). CDR3 length: 13 residues. CDR3 sequence reads: CATAGGAGNTIYF. In DNA form, the CDR3 reads TGTGCCACCGCGGGGGGAGCCGGAAACACCATATATTTT.

This chain joins TRBV11-2 and TRBJ2-7; TRBD1 aligns across 9 bases. The CDR3 is 17 residues long. After removal of 6 bases from V and 7 bases from J, the junction contained 19 bases not matched to a gene. CDR1 is SGHAT and CDR2 is FQNNGV in the germline V gene. The CDR3 DNA sequence: TGTGCCAGCAGTCTGACCGGGACAGGGTCTAACATACTTGAGCAGTACTTC. This translates into CASSLTGTGSNILEQYF.

The chain employs TRBV5-4 and TRBJ2-5, with a tentative D call TRBD2 (6 bases). The CDR3 covers 16 residues. V was pared by 0 bases and J by 1 base, with 13 bases between. Germline CDR1 is SGHNT and CDR2 is YYREEE (reference sequence). The CDR3 is CASSLGGAGPQETQYF. CDR3 sequence (DNA): TGTGCCAGCAGCTTGGGCGGGGCGGGACCCCAAGAGACCCAGTACTTC.

The sample holds a few counts of this clone. The chain joins TRBV4-2 to TRBJ1-6; D is undetermined. The CDR3 length is 13 residues. The germline V gene has CDR1 LGHNA and CDR2 YNFKEQ. Trimming shortened V by 5 bases and J by 10 bases, and 12 bases separated the two germline ends. In DNA, the CDR3 is TGTGCCAGCAGCTTGGAAAGGAGCTCACCCCTCCACTTT. Amino acid sequence: CASSLERSSPLHF.

This clone was counted a few times. This chain links TRBV9 with TRBJ1-5; perhaps TRBD1 as D (5 bases). Germline V gene lookup returns CDR1 SGDLS and CDR2 YYNGEE. V lost 4 bases, J lost 6 bases, and 14 bases lay in between. The CDR3 is 14 residues long. As DNA, the CDR3 is TGTGCCAGCAGCCCAGCGGGGGGAGGTCAGCCCCAGCATTTT. Protein product: CASSPAGGGQPQHF.

This chain connects TRBV6-5 to TRBJ1-2; possibly TRBD1 for D (5 bases). Germline CDR1 and CDR2: MNHEY and SVGAGI. The CDR3 runs to 13 residues. The V end lost 6 bases, the J end lost 8 bases, and 16 bases lay between the germline ends. CDR3 protein: CASRSGRGYGYTF. The CDR3 region has the DNA TGTGCCAGCAGATCGGGGCGGGGGTACGGCTACACCTTC.

Points on this clone: A much bigger clone sits one base away, suggesting this may be a read error. This same CDR3 is encoded by further DNA sequences in the sample. The chain carries TRBV5-1 and TRBJ2-5; the D gene is possibly TRBD2 (6 bases). V was clipped by 3 bases and J by 2 bases, with 11 bases between them. Germline CDR1 reads SGHRS; CDR2 reads YFSETQ. CDR3 length: 14 amino acids. The CDR3: CASSSGLLQETQYF. The CDR3 region has the DNA TGCGCCAGCAGCTCGGGACTTTTACAAGAGACCCAGTACTTC.

The rearrangement links TRBV5-1 to TRBJ2-3; 11 bases fit TRBD2. The length of the CDR3 is 15 residues. J was trimmed by 6 bases and V by 4 bases; bases with no gene match: 7. CDR1 is SGHRS and CDR2 is YFSETQ in the germline V gene. CDR3 amino acids: CASSTTTSGTDTQYF. The CDR3 region has the DNA TGCGCCAGCAGCACAACGACTAGCGGGACGGATACGCAGTATTTT.

This clone appeared a few times. The gene calls are TRBV7-9 and TRBJ2-3; TRBD1 matches at 10 bases. Per the germline V gene, CDR1 is SEHNR and CDR2 is FQNEAQ (reference sequence). Trimming took 1 base from V and 4 from J; bases not matched to a gene: 2. The CDR3 loop spans 15 amino acids. Here the CDR3 reads CASSLGQGAADTQYF. CDR3 coding DNA: TGTGCCAGCAGCTTAGGACAGGGGGCAGCAGATACGCAGTATTTT. The full variable domain, in which reference TRBV7-9 and TRBJ2-3 provide the parts outside the CDR3, is DTGVSQNPRHKITKRGQNVTFRCDPISEHNRLYWYRQTLGQGPEFLTYFQNEAQLEKSRLLSDRFSAERPKGSFSTLEIQRTEQGDSAMYLCASSLGQGAADTQYFGPGTRLTVL.

The CDR3 sequence is CASSSRQGRGETQYF. CDR3 bases: TGTGCCAGCAGTTCCCGACAGGGTCGGGGAGAGACCCAGTACTTC. The gene calls are TRBV6-5 and TRBJ2-5; 7 bases fit TRBD1. This CDR3 has 15 residues. Germline CDR1 MNHEY, CDR2 SVGAGI. J lost 4 bases, V lost 4 bases, and 9 bases had no gene match.

This clone was counted between two and nine times. The rearrangement joins TRBV6-6 to TRBJ2-5; 9 bases agree with TRBD2. This CDR3 comprises 13 residues. Per the germline V gene, CDR1 is MNHNY and CDR2 is SVGAGI (reference sequence). V was clipped by 7 bases and J by 5 bases; unmatched bases: 5. This CDR3 reads CASNPSGIETQYF. Written as DNA, the CDR3 is TGTGCCAGCAACCCTAGCGGGATTGAGACCCAGTACTTC.

This sequence joins TRBV30 and TRBJ1-6, with D possibly being TRBD1 (5 bases). The germline CDR1 and CDR2 sequences are GTSNPN and SVGIG (reference sequence). Trimming left V 3 bases short and J 13 bases short, with 19 bases between. There are 14 residues in the CDR3. CDR3 protein: CAWRSTGPGWPLHF. Here the CDR3 DNA reads TGTGCCTGGAGGTCGACCGGCCCAGGGTGGCCCCTCCACTTT.

This chain connects TRBV6-5 to TRBJ2-5; the D gene is possibly TRBD1 (6 bases). The germline CDR1 and CDR2 sequences are MNHEY and SVGAGI. This CDR3 contains 15 residues. With 5 bases removed from V and 5 bases from J, the gap between germline ends came to 18 bases. Here the CDR3 reads CASSPYRAGGETQYF. The DNA for the CDR3 is TGTGCCAGCAGTCCCTACAGGGCCGGCGGGGAGACCCAGTACTTC.

This chain uses TRBV4-1 with TRBJ1-1, with D hard to call. This CDR3 spans 14 amino acids. Germline V CDR1 and CDR2: MGHRA, YSYEKL. V lost 2 bases and J 0 bases, leaving 7 bases between the germline ends. The chain's CDR3 is CASSQFTVNTEAFF. As DNA, the CDR3 is TGCGCCAGCAGCCAATTTACAGTGAACACTGAAGCTTTCTTT.

This clone has just a few counts. An end of the junction differs from the germline gene, which may be a read error. The V gene is TRBV7-7, the J gene TRBJ2-2, with D perhaps TRBD2 (5 bases). Germline lookup yields CDR1 SSHAT and CDR2 FNYEAQ (reference sequence). The CDR3 is made up of 14 amino acids. The CDR3 DNA sequence: TGTGCTAGCAGTCTAGACTATTTCACCGGGGAGCTGTTTTTT. This sequence encodes CASSLDYFTGELFF. Filled out from reference TRBV7-7 and TRBJ2-2, the complete variable domain reads GAGVSQSPRYKVTKRGQDVTLRCDPISSHATLYWYQQALGQGPEFLTYFNYEAQPDKSGLPSDRFSAERPEGSISTLTIQRTEQRDSAMYRCASSLDYFTGELFFGEGSRLTVL.

This clone was picked up a small number of times. The rearrangement joins TRBV5-4 to TRBJ2-7; TRBD2 matches at 7 bases. This CDR3 comprises 14 residues. Per the germline V gene, CDR1 is SGHNT and CDR2 is YYREEE (reference sequence). Unmatched junction bases numbered 21, after V lost 9 bases and J lost 12 bases. The chain's CDR3 is CATLNRTSGLGPYF. CDR3 coding DNA: TGTGCCACGCTAAATCGGACTAGTGGTTTAGGTCCGTACTTC. The full variable domain, with the rest looked up from reference TRBV5-4 and TRBJ2-7, is ETGVTQSPTHLIKTRGQQVTLRCSSQSGHNTVSWYQQALGQGPQFIFQYYREEENGRGNFPPRFSGLQFPNYSSELNVNALELDDSALYLCATLNRTSGLGPYFGPGTRLTVT.